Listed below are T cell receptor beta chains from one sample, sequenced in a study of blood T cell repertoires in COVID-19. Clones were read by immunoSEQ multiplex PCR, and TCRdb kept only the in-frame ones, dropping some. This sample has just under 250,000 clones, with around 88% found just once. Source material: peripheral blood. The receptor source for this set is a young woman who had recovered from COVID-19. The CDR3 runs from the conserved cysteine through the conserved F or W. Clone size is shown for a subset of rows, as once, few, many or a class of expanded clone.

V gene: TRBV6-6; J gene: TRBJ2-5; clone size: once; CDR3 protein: CASSYSLYQETQYF
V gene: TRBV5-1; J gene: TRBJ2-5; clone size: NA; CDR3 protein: CASSLGLLAGQETQYF
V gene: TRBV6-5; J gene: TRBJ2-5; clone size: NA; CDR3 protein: CASTQGGHQETQYF
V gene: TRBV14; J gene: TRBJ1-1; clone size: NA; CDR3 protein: CASTPGQGLGTEAFF
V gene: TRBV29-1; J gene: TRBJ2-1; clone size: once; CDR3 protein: CSVLVVVNEQFF
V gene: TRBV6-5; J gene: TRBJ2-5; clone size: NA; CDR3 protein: CASSYWGGRETQYF
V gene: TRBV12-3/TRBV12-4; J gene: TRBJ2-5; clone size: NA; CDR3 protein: CASSLRGRETQYF
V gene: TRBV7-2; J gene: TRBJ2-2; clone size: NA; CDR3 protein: CASSLGPGSALGELFF
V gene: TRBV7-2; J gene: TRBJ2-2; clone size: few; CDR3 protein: CASSSAFTGELFF
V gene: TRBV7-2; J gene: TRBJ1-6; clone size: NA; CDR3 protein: CASSLGVGAGVTSPLHF
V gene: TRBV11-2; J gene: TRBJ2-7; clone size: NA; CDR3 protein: CASSRLSGESYEQYF